This entry lists 6 T cell receptor beta chains sequenced from one sample in a study of cytomegalovirus exposure and HLA in healthy donors. Method: immunoSEQ multiplex PCR; TCRdb's copy keeps in-frame clones and lacks some. The repertoire includes 150,000 to 250,000 clones, 84% of them detected once, and roughly 13% sits in the top ten. Input material: PBMCs. The receptors were gathered from a woman under 40 in good health and CMV-seropositive.

This clone was counted only a few times. The gene calls are TRBV29-1 and TRBJ1-3; D is ambiguous. The CDR3 contains 12 residues. Germline CDR1 and CDR2: SQVTM and ANQGSEA. The V and J ends lost 5 bases and 4 bases respectively, with 9 bases between them. The CDR3 DNA is TGCAGCGTTCCGGGTCAGGGAAACACCATATATTTT. Its translation: CSVPGQGNTIYF.

V and J are TRBV7-9 and TRBJ2-3; D is uncertain. Trimming shortened V by 1 base and J by 2 bases, and 10 bases separated the two germline ends. The length of the CDR3 is 15 residues. The germline CDR1 and CDR2 sequences are SEHNR and FQNEAQ (reference sequence). Written as DNA, the CDR3 is TGTGCCAGCAGCTTAGTAGAGGTCCCCACAGATACGCAGTATTTT. The encoded protein is CASSLVEVPTDTQYF.

This rearrangement joins TRBV7-2 to TRBJ2-2; TRBD2 is a possible D gene (6 bases). The CDR3 length is 14 residues. CDR1 is SGHTA and CDR2 is FQGNSA in the germline V gene. V lost 3 bases and J 6 bases, leaving 11 bases between the germline ends. CDR3 DNA sequence: TGTGCCAGCAGCTTGGCGGGGTTGGCCGGGGAGCTGTTTTTT. Amino acid sequence: CASSLAGLAGELFF. The full variable domain, in which reference TRBV7-2 and TRBJ2-2 provide the parts outside the CDR3, is GAGVSQSPSNKVTEKGKDVELRCDPISGHTALYWYRQSLGQGLEFLIYFQGNSAPDKSGLPSDRFSAERTGGSVSTLTIQRTQQEDSAVYLCASSLAGLAGELFFGEGSRLTVL.

V is TRBV11-2 and J is TRBJ2-3; a weak D match, TRBD1 (5 bases). The CDR3 length is 16 residues. Trimming stripped 5 bases from V and 5 bases from J, with 20 bases between. The V gene's germline CDR1 is SGHAT and CDR2 FQNNGV. The CDR3 region is CASSPGAAPEEDTQYF. In DNA, the CDR3 is TGTGCCAGCAGCCCTGGGGCCGCGCCCGAAGAAGATACGCAGTATTTT. Full variable domain (missing parts from reference TRBV11-2 and TRBJ2-3): EAGVAQSPRYKIIEKRQSVAFWCNPISGHATLYWYQQILGQGPKLLIQFQNNGVVDDSQLPKDRFSAERLKGVDSTLKIQPAKLEDSAVYLCASSPGAAPEEDTQYFGPGTRLTVL.

This clone was detected ten times or more. The chain couples TRBV7-8 to TRBJ2-1; 7 nucleotides align to TRBD1. CDR1 is SGHVS and CDR2 is FQNEAQ in the germline V gene. Losses at the gene ends were 5 bases for V and 2 bases for J; bases not matched to a gene: 6. This CDR3 is built from 15 residues. The CDR3 DNA sequence: TGTGCCAGCAGCCCACCGGGACAGCCCTACAATGAGCAGTTCTTC. Translated: CASSPPGQPYNEQFF.

The V and J genes are TRBV27 and TRBJ2-2; TRBD2 might be the D (5 bases). The germline V gene has CDR1 MNHEY and CDR2 SMNVEV (reference sequence). V was trimmed by 6 bases and J by 4 bases, leaving 15 bases between them. The CDR3 totals 15 residues. The CDR3 is CASSLLVLGTGELFF. CDR3 DNA sequence: TGTGCCAGCAGCCTCCTGGTACTAGGCACCGGGGAGCTGTTTTTT.